Shown below are 3 T cell receptor beta chains from a single sample sequenced in a study of cytomegalovirus exposure and HLA in healthy donors. TCRdb's table, derived via immunoSEQ multiplex PCR, lists solely in-frame clones and lacks some. The sample includes about 340,000 clones, 70% to 90% seen only once; the top ten take 0.65% to 0.85%. Sequenced input: PBMCs. The receptors were gathered from a woman under 30 in good health and CMV-seronegative.

The chain couples TRBV29-1 to TRBJ2-1; TRBD2 matches at 12 bases. Germline CDR1 reads SQVTM; CDR2 reads ANQGSEA. V lost 8 bases to trimming and J lost 6 bases; unmatched junction nucleotides: 5. This CDR3 is 13 amino acids long. The CDR3 reads CSKTSGSSNEQFF. The CDR3, as DNA: TGCAGCAAGACTAGCGGGAGTAGCAATGAGCAGTTCTTC.

This CDR3 reads CAIQTGGGNIQYF. Written as DNA, the CDR3 is TGTGCCATCCAGACCGGCGGAGGGAACATTCAGTACTTC. V gene TRBV6-1 combines with J gene TRBJ2-4, with a possible D match to TRBD2 (6 bases). Germline CDR1 reads MNHNS; CDR2 reads SASEGT. The germline V and J ends were trimmed by 10 bases and 7 bases, with 17 bases remaining between them. The CDR3 totals 13 residues.

The V gene is TRBV5-4, the J gene TRBJ2-2, with a weak D call TRBD1 (5 bases). The CDR3 extends over 13 amino acids. V gave up 5 bases and J gave up 6 bases, with 11 bases separating them. Germline V CDR1 and CDR2: SGHNT, YYREEE (reference sequence). The CDR3 DNA reads as TGTGCCAGCAGTAATGACAGCCCCGGGGAGCTGTTTTTT. Its protein is CASSNDSPGELFF. The full variable domain, with the rest looked up from reference TRBV5-4 and TRBJ2-2, is ETGVTQSPTHLIKTRGQQVTLRCSSQSGHNTVSWYQQALGQGPQFIFQYYREEENGRGNFPPRFSGLQFPNYSSELNVNALELDDSALYLCASSNDSPGELFFGEGSRLTVL.